These T cell receptor beta chains were read from a single sample in a study of blood T cell repertoires in COVID-19. Libraries were prepared by immunoSEQ multiplex PCR; TCRdb keeps only in-frame clonotypes and omits some of them. The sample has hundreds of thousands of clones, 80% to 90% seen once. Material for sequencing was PBMCs or T cells enriched from blood (not recorded which). These receptors originate from a woman between 50 and 59 years old who had recovered from COVID-19. The CDR3 runs from the conserved cysteine through the conserved F or W. The D gene is left open where the match is weak. Size is omitted from some rows. Given values are once, few, many or a class for expanded clones.

CDR3nt | CDR3aa | d_gene | j_gene | v_gene | abundance
TGTGCCAGCAGTGGTCAGCGGGGGAGCTCCTACAATGAGCAGTTCTTC | CASSGQRGSSYNEQFF | TRBD2 | TRBJ2-1 | TRBV6-1 | -
TGCGCCAGCAGCCGGACTAGCGGGGGTCCCCCCTACGAGCAGTACTTC | CASSRTSGGPPYEQYF | TRBD2 | TRBJ2-7 | TRBV4-3 | -
TGTGCCAGCAGCCTGACAGGGTTCAATCAGCCCCAGCATTTT | CASSLTGFNQPQHF | TRBD1 | TRBJ1-5 | TRBV6-5 | -
TGTGCCAGCAGGGAGCCGGGACAGGGAAGTGGCTACACCTTC | CASREPGQGSGYTF | TRBD1 | TRBJ1-2 | TRBV27 | -
TGTGCCAGCAGCTCATCGCCGGGACAGGAAGCTTTCTTT | CASSSSPGQEAFF | TRBD1 | TRBJ1-1 | TRBV11-2 | -
TGTGCCAGCAGCCAATGGGGGGGTGGCTACACCTTC | CASSQWGGGYTF | - | TRBJ1-2 | TRBV7-8 | once
TGTGCCAGCAGCTCCCCCCGTGGCTACACCTTC | CASSSPRGYTF | - | TRBJ1-2 | TRBV13 | -
TGTGCCTGGAGCCCAGGCGGAGGGGGCCTACAAGAGACCCAGTACTTC | CAWSPGGGGLQETQYF | - | TRBJ2-5 | TRBV30 | -
TGTGCCTGCAGGGTTTATAATTCACCCCTCCACTTT | CACRVYNSPLHF | - | TRBJ1-6 | TRBV30 | -
TGTGCCAGCAGTTACTTCCAGAACACTGAAGCTTTCTTT | CASSYFQNTEAFF | - | TRBJ1-1 | TRBV6-2/TRBV6-3 | -
TGTGCCACCTCCCGGGGGAGACCGGCCGGCTACACCTTC | CATSRGRPAGYTF | - | TRBJ1-2 | TRBV2 | -
TGTGCCAGCAGCAAAGGCGGCGGAAGCACAGATACGCAGTATTTT | CASSKGGGSTDTQYF | - | TRBJ2-3 | TRBV21-1 | -